This record concerns one T cell receptor (beta chain) sequence. At one end the junction does not follow the germline gene, possibly because of a read error. This sample stems from a study of tumor-infiltrating lymphocytes in primary liver carcinoma. Unsorted bulk tissue (about 18-32 mg) underwent RNA and DNA co-extraction. Patients were chronically HBV-infected and treatment-naive. The authors made TCR beta cDNA from approximately 500 ng total RNA with a constant-region primer. Libraries of TCR beta came from three nested multiplex PCR rounds with slightly modified ARM-PCR. Investigators reported that the first two PCR rounds, at 9 to 11 cycles each, used TRBV1-TRBV30 forward primers with a C-beta reverse primer. TCRdb processed the multiplex PCR reads anew with MiXCR; each CDR3 protein has one entry. The table lists about 200,000 distinct CDR3 sequences, around four fifths of them singletons, with 15% to 20% in the top ten.

The CDR3 length is 12 residues. Germline CDR1 is MNHNS and CDR2 is SASEGT. This chain joins TRBV6-1 and TRBJ2-3; TRBD1 might be the D (6 bases). This clonotype originated in a man aged 35 to 55 with primary liver carcinoma and hepatitis B virus infection. Input material: tumor tissue from primary liver carcinoma. The CDR3 region is CASKLGAGTQYF. The CDR3 coding sequence is TGTGCTAGCAAATTGGGGGCAGGCACGCAGTATTTT.